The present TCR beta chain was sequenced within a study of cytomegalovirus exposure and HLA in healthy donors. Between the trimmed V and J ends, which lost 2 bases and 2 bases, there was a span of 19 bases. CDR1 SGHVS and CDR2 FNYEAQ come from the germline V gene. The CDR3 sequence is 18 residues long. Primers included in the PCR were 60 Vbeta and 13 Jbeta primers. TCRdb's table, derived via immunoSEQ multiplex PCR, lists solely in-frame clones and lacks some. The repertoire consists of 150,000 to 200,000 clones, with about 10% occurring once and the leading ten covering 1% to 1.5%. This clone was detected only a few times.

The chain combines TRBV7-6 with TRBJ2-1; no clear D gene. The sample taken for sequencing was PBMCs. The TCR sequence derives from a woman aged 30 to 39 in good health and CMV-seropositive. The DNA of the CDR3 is TGTGCCAGCAGCTTAACCGCTCCTGGCAGGCTCCCCTACAATGAGCAGTTCTTC. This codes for CASSLTAPGRLPYNEQFF.